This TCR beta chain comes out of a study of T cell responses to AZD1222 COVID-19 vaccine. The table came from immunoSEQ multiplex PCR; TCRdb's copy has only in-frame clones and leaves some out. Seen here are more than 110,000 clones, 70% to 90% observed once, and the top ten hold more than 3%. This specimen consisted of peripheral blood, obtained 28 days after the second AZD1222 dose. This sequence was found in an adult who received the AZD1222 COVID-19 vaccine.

The CDR3 spells CASSQDPGNEQYF. The CDR3 DNA reads TGTGCCAGCAGCCAAGATCCTGGGAACGAGCAGTACTTC. The chain joins TRBV4-2 to TRBJ2-7, with D uncertain. This CDR3 comprises 13 residues. CDR1 and CDR2 (germline): LGHNA, YNFKEQ. Trimming stripped 0 bases from V and 5 bases from J, with 8 bases between.